This entry features one TCR beta chain sequence. Per the germline V gene, CDR1 is MDHEN and CDR2 is SYDVKM. The CDR3 extends over 10 amino acids. V gave up 6 bases and J gave up 11 bases, with 10 bases separating them. The source of the sample is a study of identical twins' blood T cells. A previously described protocol, modified, built RNA-based TCR cDNA libraries. MiXCR, run by TCRdb on the 5' RACE reads, gives a single entry per CDR3 protein. Counted here are roughly 380,000 distinct CDR3 sequences, about 28% occurring once; the ten biggest clones make up more than 5.5%. This TCR was sampled from a woman aged 18 to 49 in good health. Material for sequencing was PBMCs. The gene calls are TRBV28 and TRBJ1-1; D is unclear. CDR3: CASRSTRAFF. CDR3 in DNA: TGTGCCAGCAGATCAACGAGGGCTTTCTTT.